One sample yielded the 12 T cell receptor beta chains listed below, sequenced in a study of blood T cell repertoires in COVID-19. TCRdb's copy holds only in-frame clones and misses some; the assay was immunoSEQ multiplex PCR. Among around 120,000 clones listed, 69% were seen once. Material for sequencing was peripheral blood. These receptors were collected from a man aged 80 or over with acute or convalescent COVID-19.

This clone was counted ten times or more. This rearrangement joins TRBV11-3 to TRBJ2-2; D possibly corresponds to TRBD2 (6 bases). Trimming took off 0 bases at V and 4 bases at J, with 12 bases between the two ends. Germline V gene lookup returns CDR1 SGHNT and CDR2 YENEEA. This CDR3 comprises 16 residues. As DNA, the CDR3 is TGTGCCAGCAGCTTAGATCTGCAGGGAGGCACCGGGGAGCTGTTTTTT. It translates to CASSLDLQGGTGELFF.

This clone was counted a few times. The genes are TRBV4-1 and TRBJ2-1, with 14 nucleotides matching TRBD2. Germline lookup yields CDR1 MGHRA and CDR2 YSYEKL. The CDR3 is made up of 16 amino acids. J gave up 8 bases and V 4 bases, and 7 bases lay outside the gene matches. The CDR3 region is CASSRGTSGSFHEQFF. The CDR3 DNA reads as TGCGCCAGCAGCCGAGGGACTAGCGGGAGTTTCCATGAGCAGTTCTTC.

The chain employs TRBV3-1 (or the pseudogene TRBV3-2) and TRBJ2-7, with TRBD2 matching 10 bases. This CDR3 has 16 amino acids. V dropped 4 bases and J dropped 1; count of bases not matched to a gene: 7. Per the germline V gene, CDR1 is LGHDT and CDR2 is YNNKEL (reference sequence). The DNA for the CDR3 is TGTGCCAGCAGCCCTACTAGCGGGGTGGAGTCCTACGAGCAGTACTTC. The encoded protein is CASSPTSGVESYEQYF.

A single count supports this clone. Other nucleotide sequences from this sample produce the same CDR3. The V and J genes are TRBV18 and TRBJ1-1; 8 bases map to TRBD1. V lost 3 bases, J lost 0 bases, and 0 bases stayed unmatched. Looked up from germline, CDR1 is KGHSH and CDR2 is LQKENI. This CDR3 has 14 amino acids. CDR3 DNA sequence: TGTGCCAGCTCACCGGGACAGGTGAACACTGAAGCTTTCTTT. It encodes CASSPGQVNTEAFF.

The table lists this clone with a few counts. The V gene is TRBV7-2, the J gene TRBJ2-1; the D gene is possibly TRBD2 (5 bases). The germline V and J ends were trimmed by 0 bases and 9 bases, with 12 bases remaining between them. The CDR3 is 14 residues long. CDR1 and CDR2 from the germline V gene are SGHTA and FQGNSA. CDR3 region: CASSLALGVTEQFF. In DNA, the CDR3 is TGTGCCAGCAGCTTAGCTCTGGGAGTCACTGAGCAGTTCTTC.

Only a few counts were recorded for this clone. The chain couples TRBV12-5 to TRBJ1-4, with D perhaps matching TRBD1 (6 bases). This CDR3 region has 16 residues. The germline V gene encodes CDR1 LGHNT and CDR2 FRNRAP. In nucleotides, the CDR3 is TGTGCCTCATTGGGGGCCCGAAGAACAACTAATGAAAAACTGTTTTTT. Translating gives CASLGARRTTNEKLFF.

The genes are TRBV29-1 and TRBJ2-5, with a tentative D call TRBD1 (6 bases). Germline V CDR1 and CDR2: SQVTM, ANQGSEA. Between the trimmed V and J ends, which lost 7 bases and 3 bases, there was a span of 12 bases. CDR3 length: 12 amino acids. The CDR3 DNA reads TGCAGCGCCGCCCGGACAGAAGAGACCCAGTACTTC. Its translation is CSAARTEETQYF.

Remarks on this clone: One base separates it from a far larger clone, so it is likely a read error. This chain joins TRBV7-7 and TRBJ2-5; possibly TRBD1 for D (5 bases). V was trimmed by 4 bases and J by 5 bases, leaving 5 bases between them. Germline V gene data show CDR1 as SSHAT and CDR2 as FNYEAQ (reference sequence). CDR3 length equals 11 residues. CDR3 loop: CASSSGETQYF. The CDR3 region has the DNA TGTGCCAGCAGCTCAGGGGAGACCCAGTACTTC. Based on the CDR3 plus reference TRBV7-7 and TRBJ2-5, the full variable domain is GAGVSQSPRYKVTKRGQDVTLRCDPISSHATLYWYQQALGQGPEFLTYFNYEAQPDKSGLPSDRFSAERPEGSISTLTIQRTEQRDSAMYRCASSSGETQYFGPGTRLLVL.

The genes are TRBV5-4 and TRBJ2-7, with 8 bases fitting TRBD1. With V trimmed by 3 bases and J by 4 bases, 3 bases remained unmatched. CDR3 length equals 13 residues. The germline V gene has CDR1 SGHNT and CDR2 YYREEE (reference sequence). For the CDR3, the DNA is TGTGCCAGCAGCTGGGGACAGGCGTACGAGCAGTACTTC. Protein: CASSWGQAYEQYF.

The J gene is TRBJ2-3, the V gene TRBV19; D might be TRBD2 (7 bases). Between the trimmed V and J ends, which lost 3 bases and 5 bases, there was a span of 21 bases. The germline V gene has CDR1 LNHDA and CDR2 SQIVND (reference sequence). The CDR3 contains 17 residues. The CDR3: CASSIRKGGRGGDTQYF. CDR3 nucleotides: TGTGCCAGTAGTATCCGTAAAGGCGGGAGAGGGGGAGATACGCAGTATTTT.

In this sample, this clone turned up a few times. This rearrangement joins TRBV7-2 to TRBJ2-2; 11 positions agree with TRBD2. There are 15 residues in the CDR3. Germline values: CDR1 SGHTA, CDR2 FQGNSA. Trimming cost V 7 bases and J 4 bases; bases outside gene matches: 5. The CDR3 reads CASNQLAGVTGELFF. The CDR3 DNA follows: TGTGCCAGCAATCAACTAGCGGGAGTCACCGGGGAGCTGTTTTTT.

This clone was seen only a few times. This rearrangement joins TRBV7-2 to TRBJ1-2, with 8 bases aligning to TRBD1. This CDR3 has 14 amino acids. From germline, CDR1 is SGHTA and CDR2 FQGNSA. The V segment lost 4 bases and the J segment 4 bases; nucleotides outside the gene matches: 5. The CDR3 reads CASSSTTGVYGYTF. CDR3 sequence (DNA): TGTGCCAGCAGCTCCACGACAGGGGTCTATGGCTACACCTTC.